This TCR beta chain derives from a study of PD-1 and CTLA-4 blockade in melanoma. The table came from immunoSEQ multiplex PCR; TCRdb's copy has only in-frame clones and leaves some out. The sample records nearly 30,000 clones, approximately 91% being singletons. V was clipped by 4 bases and J by 4 bases, with 10 bases between them. This CDR3 region has 13 residues. From germline, CDR1 is SEHNR and CDR2 FQNEAQ (reference sequence). This material consisted of CD8+ T cells from peripheral blood, taken before anti-PD-1 treatment. The receptor was isolated from a human donor with melanoma. The chain uses TRBV7-9 and TRBJ2-5; no clear D. CDR3 protein: CASSSVEGETQYF. The CDR3 nucleotides read TGTGCCAGCAGCTCCGTAGAAGGAGAGACCCAGTACTTC.